This T cell receptor (beta chain) stems from a study of identical twins. The V and J ends lost 2 bases and 4 bases respectively, with 15 bases between them. The CDR3 loop spans 15 amino acids. Germline-derived CDR1 and CDR2 are MGHRA and YSYEKL. MiXCR, applied by TCRdb to the 5' RACE reads, yields one record per CDR3 protein. The data contain 200,000 to 250,000 distinct CDR3 sequences, 7.5% of them singletons. This clonotype was counted at least ten times. These sequences were also reported in another study, on yellow fever vaccine responses in identical twins.

The specimen was memory (CD45RO+) T cells sorted from blood. The sequence came from a woman aged 18-29 years in good health. The V and J genes are TRBV4-1 and TRBJ2-7, with D possibly being TRBD2 (6 bases). This chain's CDR3 is CASSQSGLISYEQYF. CDR3 bases: TGCGCCAGCAGCCAATCGGGACTCATTTCGTACGAGCAGTACTTC.